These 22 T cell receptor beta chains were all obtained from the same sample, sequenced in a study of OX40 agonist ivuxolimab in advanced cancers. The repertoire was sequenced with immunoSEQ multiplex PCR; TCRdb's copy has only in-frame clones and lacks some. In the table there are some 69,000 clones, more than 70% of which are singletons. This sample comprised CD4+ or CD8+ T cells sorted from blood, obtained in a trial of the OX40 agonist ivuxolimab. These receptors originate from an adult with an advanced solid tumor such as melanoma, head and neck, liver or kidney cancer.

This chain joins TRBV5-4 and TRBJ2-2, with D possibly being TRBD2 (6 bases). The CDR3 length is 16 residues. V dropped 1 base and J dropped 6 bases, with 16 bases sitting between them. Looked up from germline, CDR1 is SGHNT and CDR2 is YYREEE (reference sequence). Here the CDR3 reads CASSLIGGPYAGELFF. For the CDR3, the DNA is TGTGCCAGCAGCTTGATTGGAGGGCCTTACGCCGGGGAGCTGTTTTTT.

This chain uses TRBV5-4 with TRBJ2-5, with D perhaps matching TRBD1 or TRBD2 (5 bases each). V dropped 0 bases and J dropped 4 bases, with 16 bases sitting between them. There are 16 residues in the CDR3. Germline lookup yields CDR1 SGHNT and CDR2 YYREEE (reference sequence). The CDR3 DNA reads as TGTGCCAGCAGCTTGGGGGGGAGCCACTATGGAGAGACCCAGTACTTC. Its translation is CASSLGGSHYGETQYF.

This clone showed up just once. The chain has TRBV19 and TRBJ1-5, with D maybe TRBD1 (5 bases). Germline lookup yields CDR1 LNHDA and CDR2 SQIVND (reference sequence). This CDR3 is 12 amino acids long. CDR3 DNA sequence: TGTGCGAGGGACGGGGCCAATCAGCCCCAGCATTTT. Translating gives CARDGANQPQHF.

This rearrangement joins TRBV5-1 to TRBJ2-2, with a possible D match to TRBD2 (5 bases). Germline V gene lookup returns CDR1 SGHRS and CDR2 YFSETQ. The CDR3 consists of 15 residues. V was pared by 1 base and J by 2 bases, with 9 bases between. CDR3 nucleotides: TGCGCCAGCAGCTTGAATAGCGCTAACACCGGGGAGCTGTTTTTT. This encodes CASSLNSANTGELFF.

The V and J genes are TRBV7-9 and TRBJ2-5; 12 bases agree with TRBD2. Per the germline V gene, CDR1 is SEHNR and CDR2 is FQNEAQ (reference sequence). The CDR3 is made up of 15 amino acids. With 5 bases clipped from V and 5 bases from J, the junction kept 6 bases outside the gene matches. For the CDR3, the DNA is TGTGCCAGCAGCCTCAGACTAGCGGGAGTGGAGACCCAGTACTTC. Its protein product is CASSLRLAGVETQYF.

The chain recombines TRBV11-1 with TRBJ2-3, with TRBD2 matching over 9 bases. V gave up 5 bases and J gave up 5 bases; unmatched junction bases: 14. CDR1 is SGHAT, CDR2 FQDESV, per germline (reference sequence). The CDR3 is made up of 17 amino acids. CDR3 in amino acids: CASSPKIRSGGLDTQYF. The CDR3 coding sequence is TGTGCCAGCAGCCCGAAAATTCGCAGCGGGGGGTTAGATACGCAGTATTTT.

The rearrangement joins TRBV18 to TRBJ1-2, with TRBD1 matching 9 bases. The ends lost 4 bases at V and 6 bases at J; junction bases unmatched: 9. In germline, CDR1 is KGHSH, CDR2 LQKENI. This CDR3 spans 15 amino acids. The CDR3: CASSQNFGTGNGYTF. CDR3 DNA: TGTGCCAGCTCACAAAATTTCGGGACAGGGAATGGCTACACCTTC.

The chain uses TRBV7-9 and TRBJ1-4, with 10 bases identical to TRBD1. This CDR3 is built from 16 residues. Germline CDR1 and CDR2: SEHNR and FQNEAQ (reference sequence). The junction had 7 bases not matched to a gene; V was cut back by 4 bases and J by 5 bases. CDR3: CASSSLRGQGNEKLFF. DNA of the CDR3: TGTGCCAGCAGCTCCCTCCGGGGACAGGGGAATGAAAAACTGTTTTTT.

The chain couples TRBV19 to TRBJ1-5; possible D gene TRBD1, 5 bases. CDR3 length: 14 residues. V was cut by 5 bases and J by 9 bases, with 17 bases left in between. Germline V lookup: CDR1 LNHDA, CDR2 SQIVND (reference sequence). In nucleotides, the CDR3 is TGTGCCAGTAGTCAAGACCGTCCCGGGGGGCCCCAGCATTTT. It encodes CASSQDRPGGPQHF.

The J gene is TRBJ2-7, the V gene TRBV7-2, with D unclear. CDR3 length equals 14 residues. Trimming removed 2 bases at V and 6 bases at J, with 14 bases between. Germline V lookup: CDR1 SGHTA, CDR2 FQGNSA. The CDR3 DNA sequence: TGTGCCAGCAGCTTAAGCAGGAATTCTCGCGAGCAGTACTTC. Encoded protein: CASSLSRNSREQYF.

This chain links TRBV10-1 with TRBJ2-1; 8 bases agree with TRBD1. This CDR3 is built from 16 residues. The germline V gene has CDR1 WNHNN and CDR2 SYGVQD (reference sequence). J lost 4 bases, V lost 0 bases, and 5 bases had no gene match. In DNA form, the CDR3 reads TGCGCCAGCAGTGAGTCAGACAGGGGCGCTTACAATGAGCAGTTCTTC. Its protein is CASSESDRGAYNEQFF.

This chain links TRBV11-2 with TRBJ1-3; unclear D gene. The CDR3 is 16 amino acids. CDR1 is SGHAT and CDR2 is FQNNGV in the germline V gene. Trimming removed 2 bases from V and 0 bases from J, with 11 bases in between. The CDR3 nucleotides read TGTGCCAGCAGCTTAAGGTCAGAGAACTCTGGAAACACCATATATTTT. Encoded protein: CASSLRSENSGNTIYF.

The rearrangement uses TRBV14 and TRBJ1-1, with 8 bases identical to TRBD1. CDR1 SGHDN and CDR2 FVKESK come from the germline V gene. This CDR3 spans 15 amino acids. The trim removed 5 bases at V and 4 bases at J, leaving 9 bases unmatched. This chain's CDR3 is CASSSRTGWGTEAFF. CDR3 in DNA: TGTGCCAGCAGCTCCCGGACAGGGTGGGGCACTGAAGCTTTCTTT.

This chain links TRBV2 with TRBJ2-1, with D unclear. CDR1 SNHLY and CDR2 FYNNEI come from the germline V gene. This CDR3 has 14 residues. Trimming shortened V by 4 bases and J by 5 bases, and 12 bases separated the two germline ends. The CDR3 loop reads CASSVKWLHNEQFF. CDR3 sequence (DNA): TGTGCCAGCAGTGTAAAGTGGCTACACAATGAGCAGTTCTTC. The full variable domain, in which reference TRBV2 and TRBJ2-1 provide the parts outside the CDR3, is EPEVTQTPSHQVTQMGQEVILRCVPISNHLYFYWYRQILGQKVEFLVSFYNNEISEKSEIFDDQFSVERPDGSNFTLKIRSTKLEDSAMYFCASSVKWLHNEQFFGPGTRLTVL.

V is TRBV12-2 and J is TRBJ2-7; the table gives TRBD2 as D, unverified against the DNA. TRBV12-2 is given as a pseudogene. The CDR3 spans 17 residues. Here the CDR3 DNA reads TGTGCAAGTCGCTTAATTCGGCCAGCGGGGGGCTTCTACGAGCAGTACTTC. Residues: CASRLIRPAGGFYEQYF.

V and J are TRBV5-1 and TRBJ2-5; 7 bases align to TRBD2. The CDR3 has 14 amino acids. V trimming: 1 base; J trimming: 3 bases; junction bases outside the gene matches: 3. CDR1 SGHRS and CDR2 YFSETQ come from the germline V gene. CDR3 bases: TGCGCCAGCAGCTTGTCCAGCGGGGAAGAGACCCAGTACTTC. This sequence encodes CASSLSSGEETQYF.

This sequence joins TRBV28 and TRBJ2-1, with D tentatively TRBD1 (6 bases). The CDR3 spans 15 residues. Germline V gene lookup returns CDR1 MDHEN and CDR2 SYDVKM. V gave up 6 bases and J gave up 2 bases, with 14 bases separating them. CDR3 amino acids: CASSGGGGAYNEQFF. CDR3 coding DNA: TGTGCCAGCAGCGGAGGTGGGGGCGCCTACAATGAGCAGTTCTTC.

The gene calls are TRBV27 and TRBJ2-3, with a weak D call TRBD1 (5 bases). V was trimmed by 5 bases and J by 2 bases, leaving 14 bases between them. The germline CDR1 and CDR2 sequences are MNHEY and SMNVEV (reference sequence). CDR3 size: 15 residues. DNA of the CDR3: TGTGCCAGCAGTCAAAATTCAGGGCTCACAGATACGCAGTATTTT. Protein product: CASSQNSGLTDTQYF.

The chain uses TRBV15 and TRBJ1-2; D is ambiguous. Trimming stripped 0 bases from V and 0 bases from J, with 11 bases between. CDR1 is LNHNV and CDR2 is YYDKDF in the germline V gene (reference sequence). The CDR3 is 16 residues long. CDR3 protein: CATSRDIAEPNYGYTF. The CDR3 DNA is TGTGCCACCAGCAGAGATATCGCGGAGCCTAACTATGGCTACACCTTC.

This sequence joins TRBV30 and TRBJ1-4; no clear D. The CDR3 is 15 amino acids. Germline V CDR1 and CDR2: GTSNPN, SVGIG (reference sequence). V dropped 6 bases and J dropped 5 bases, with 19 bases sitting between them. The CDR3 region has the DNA TGTGCCTGCCAAACCATAGACGGCTCAAATGAAAAACTGTTTTTT. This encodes CACQTIDGSNEKLFF.

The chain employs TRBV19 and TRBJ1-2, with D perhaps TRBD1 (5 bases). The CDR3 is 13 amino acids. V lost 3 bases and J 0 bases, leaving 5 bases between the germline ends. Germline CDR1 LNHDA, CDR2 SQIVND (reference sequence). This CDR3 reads CASSMTANYGYTF. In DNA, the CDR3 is TGTGCCAGTAGTATGACAGCTAACTATGGCTACACCTTC.

This CDR3 is CASSFGRQGGYEQYF. The CDR3 DNA follows: TGTGCCAGCAGTTTCGGTCGGCAGGGTGGTTACGAGCAGTACTTC. J is TRBJ2-7 and V is TRBV28, with D tentatively TRBD1 (5 bases). V lost 3 bases to trimming and J lost 4 bases, with 16 bases between them. In germline, CDR1 is MDHEN, CDR2 SYDVKM. The CDR3 is 15 amino acids.